A selection of T cell receptor beta chains follows, all from one sample in a study of shared clonotypes between healthy human individuals. The data were produced by immunoSEQ multiplex PCR, yet TCRdb's version contains in-frame clones alone and is incomplete. The data contain about 820,000 clones, 90% to 95% of them seen just once; the ten biggest clones take up 24%. Sequencing was carried out using naive CD8+ T cells sorted from blood. The receptors come from a young man in good health. Both conserved end residues are part of each CDR3. D genes are given only for firm matches. Clone size, where shown, is once, few, many, or a class for clones that have expanded.

>TRBV27|NA|NA|TRBJ1-1
CASRKEGLNTEAFF
TGTGCCAGCCGCAAAGAGGGGCTGAACACTGAAGCTTTCTTT
>TRBV9|NA|NA|TRBJ2-7
CASSEGPQWRNDEQYF
TGTGCCAGCAGCGAAGGGCCGCAGTGGAGAAACGACGAGCAGTACTTC
>TRBV5-4|TRBD2|NA|TRBJ2-3
CASSLGLASPTQYF
TGTGCCAGCAGCTTGGGACTAGCGTCCCCTACGCAGTATTTT
>TRBV30|NA|NA|TRBJ2-3
CAWQQGVTSTDTQYF
TGTGCCTGGCAACAGGGAGTCACTAGCACAGATACGCAGTATTTT
>TRBV9|TRBD1|NA|TRBJ2-7
CASSPPGQGWLKQYF
TGTGCCAGCAGCCCCCCGGGACAGGGGTGGCTGAAGCAGTACTTC
>TRBV9|NA|NA|TRBJ2-7
CASSVGQSLSYEQYF
TGTGCCAGCAGCGTAGGACAGTCTCTCTCCTACGAGCAGTACTTC
>TRBV7-9|TRBD2|once|TRBJ2-1
CASSESSGSFGEQFF
TGTGCCAGCAGCGAATCTAGCGGGAGCTTTGGCGAGCAGTTCTTC
>TRBV11-3|NA|once|TRBJ2-1
CASSSRSDGYNEQFF
TGTGCCAGCAGCTCACGATCGGACGGATACAATGAGCAGTTCTTC
>TRBV13|TRBD2|once|TRBJ2-1
CASSFGTSAYNEQFF
TGTGCCAGCAGCTTCGGGACTAGCGCCTACAATGAGCAGTTCTTC
>TRBV5-3|NA|NA|TRBJ2-1
CARSLVANYNEQFF
TGTGCCAGAAGCTTGGTTGCGAACTACAATGAGCAGTTCTTC